Sequencing of this T cell receptor beta chain was carried out in a study of T-cell reconstitution after alpha-beta-depleted transplantation in children. This sample's TCRbeta library carried unique molecular identifier barcodes. TCRdb re-called the PCR reads with MiXCR, one entry per CDR3 protein. The repertoire has about 640,000 distinct CDR3 sequences, roughly 15% of them found once; the top ten carry under 1.2%. The germline CDR1 and CDR2 sequences are DFQATT and SNEGSKA (reference sequence). There are 12 residues in the CDR3. V dropped 6 bases and J dropped 4 bases, with 13 bases sitting between them.

Sequencing used PBMCs from the stem cell graft donor, obtained from the stem cell graft. The chain recombines TRBV20-1 with TRBJ2-7; perhaps D is TRBD1 or TRBD2 (5 bases each). This TCR came from a human donor who donated a stem cell graft to a child with acute myeloid leukemia. The CDR3 bases are TGCAGTGCGACGAGAGGGGATTACGAGCAGTACGTC. As protein: CSATRGDYEQYV.